This T cell receptor (beta chain) was obtained from a study of identical twins. Regarding the study as a whole: Within monozygotic twins, out-of-frame TCR alpha sharing was underestimated by the models.

This CDR3 is 14 amino acids long. Germline CDR1 reads MNHNS; CDR2 reads SASEGT. V was pared by 4 bases and J by 3 bases, with 9 bases between. In its sample, this clonotype was seen many times. No antigen is known for it. Healthy Caucasian donors formed the entire cohort. The cDNA had a unique molecular identifier and a template-switch universal primer site. TCRdb reprocessed the 5' RACE reads via MiXCR and lists one record per CDR3 protein. The top ten clones hold roughly 2% of a sample with more than 650,000 distinct CDR3 sequences, approximately 6.1% of them seen once. The chain combines TRBV6-1 with TRBJ2-2; weak D call: TRBD1 (5 bases). The sample consisted of naive T cells sorted from blood. The TCR comes from a man younger than 35 in good health. The DNA of the CDR3 is TGTGCCAGCAGTGGACAGCTGGACACCGGGGAGCTGTTTTTT. Translating it yields CASSGQLDTGELFF.